One sample yielded the 30 T cell receptor beta chains listed below, sequenced in a study of TIL therapy for anti-PD-1-resistant metastatic lung cancer. Time point described: pre-treatment sample, taken before nivolumab and TIL therapy. The tumor samples were excised metastases, mostly pleural nodules or supraclavicular lymph nodes. The immunoSEQ assay was v3. Sequencing used immunoSEQ multiplex PCR; TCRdb keeps in-frame clones, though not all of them. The table records roughly 92,000 clones, under 70% of them present only once. This specimen consisted of tumor tissue, obtained at baseline. Receptors originate from a person between 30 and 80 years old with non-small cell lung cancer.

The V and J genes are TRBV7-2 and TRBJ1-5, with D hard to call. This CDR3 is built from 14 residues. Trimming took 1 base from V and 7 from J, leaving 11 bases between them. The germline CDR1 and CDR2 sequences are SGHTA and FQGNSA. The CDR3 region has the DNA TGTGCCAGCAGCTTAGTTGGGGAAGGACAGCCCCAGCATTTT. This gives the protein CASSLVGEGQPQHF.

V and J are TRBV10-2 and TRBJ1-5, with D possibly matching TRBD1 (6 bases). CDR1 WSHSY and CDR2 SAAADI come from the germline V gene. With 8 bases removed from V and 9 bases from J, the gap between germline ends came to 17 bases. This CDR3 is built from 13 residues. For the CDR3, the DNA is TGCGCCAGCGACGACAGGCCCCAGTGGCCCCAGCATTTT. The encoded protein is CASDDRPQWPQHF.

V gene TRBV19 combines with J gene TRBJ2-1, with TRBD1 matching over 10 bases. The CDR3 loop spans 19 amino acids. CDR1 is LNHDA and CDR2 is SQIVND in the germline V gene (reference sequence). CDR3 in amino acids: CAECYRDRGPESSYNEQFF. CDR3 DNA sequence: TGTGCAGAATGCTACCGGGACAGGGGACCCGAGAGCTCCTACAATGAGCAGTTCTTC.

This clone was seen just once. This rearrangement joins TRBV3-1 (or the pseudogene TRBV3-2) to TRBJ2-7; TRBD2 matches at 8 bases. V was pared by 1 base and J by 2 bases, with 4 bases of the junction left unmatched. Germline V CDR1 and CDR2: LGHDT, YNNKEL (reference sequence). This CDR3 contains 15 residues. CDR3 sequence reads: CASSQGGGQTYEQYF. Written as DNA, the CDR3 is TGTGCCAGCAGCCAAGGCGGGGGGCAGACCTACGAGCAGTACTTC.

The CDR3 protein is CASSVPGQVQYF. As DNA, the CDR3 is TGTGCCAGCAGCGTCCCGGGACAGGTCCAGTACTTC. The rearrangement links TRBV3-1 (or the pseudogene TRBV3-2) to TRBJ2-7; 8 bases align to TRBD1. Trimming took 5 bases from V and 10 from J; bases not matched to a gene: 7. Germline V lookup: CDR1 LGHDT, CDR2 YNNKEL (reference sequence). This CDR3 region has 12 residues.

V usage is TRBV7-2 and J usage is TRBJ2-5; D is uncertain. The length of the CDR3 is 12 residues. V dropped 2 bases and J dropped 4 bases, with 5 bases sitting between them. Germline V gives CDR1 SGHTA, CDR2 FQGNSA. CDR3 in DNA: TGTGCCAGCAGCTTATCAAGAGAGACCCAGTACTTC. Its translation is CASSLSRETQYF.

The rearrangement links TRBV6-6 to TRBJ1-2, with 7 nucleotides matching TRBD1. There are 12 residues in the CDR3. Germline assignment: CDR1 MNHNY and CDR2 SVGAGI (reference sequence). The ends lost 6 bases at V and 7 bases at J; junction bases unmatched: 5. DNA for the CDR3: TGTGCCAGCAGCGAGGGGGCGAGTGGCTACACCTTC. This sequence encodes CASSEGASGYTF.

The rearrangement uses TRBV9 and TRBJ2-3; 7 nucleotides match TRBD1. Germline V gene data show CDR1 as SGDLS and CDR2 as YYNGEE. The CDR3 contains 15 residues. V shed 3 bases and J 1 base; nucleotides not matched to a gene: 5. The CDR3 nucleotides read TGTGCCAGCAGCGCATACAGGGGTCGCACAGATACGCAGTATTTT. Its translation: CASSAYRGRTDTQYF.

Ten or more counts support this clone. The chain has TRBV27 and TRBJ1-1; D is unresolved. This CDR3 is 12 amino acids long. Germline V lookup: CDR1 MNHEY, CDR2 SMNVEV (reference sequence). The V end was cut by 3 bases, the J end by 5 bases, with 7 bases between. CDR3 DNA sequence: TGTGCCAGCAGTTTGAGGAAAACTGAAGCTTTCTTT. Encoded protein: CASSLRKTEAFF.

A single count supports this clone. V gene TRBV11-2 combines with J gene TRBJ2-5; TRBD2 matches at 7 bases. The length of the CDR3 is 16 residues. The V gene's germline CDR1 is SGHAT and CDR2 FQNNGV. Unmatched junction bases numbered 9, after V lost 4 bases and J lost 1 base. The CDR3 DNA reads TGTGCCAGCAGCTACATTCTTACTAGCGTCCAAGAGACCCAGTACTTC. Protein product: CASSYILTSVQETQYF.

The V and J genes are TRBV11-2 and TRBJ1-6; D not certain. V lost 4 bases and J 13 bases, leaving 17 bases between the germline ends. The CDR3 runs to 14 residues. CDR1 is SGHAT, CDR2 FQNNGV, per germline. The DNA of the CDR3 is TGTGCCAGCAGCTCGTGGACGAGCGTAGATCCCCTCCACTTT. It codes for CASSSWTSVDPLHF.

This chain connects TRBV12-5 to TRBJ2-5; D unclear. Germline V gene sequence: CDR1 LGHNT, CDR2 FRNRAP. The CDR3 consists of 17 residues. V lost 0 bases, J lost 5 bases, and 19 bases lay in between. For the CDR3, the DNA is TGTGCTAGTGGTTTGGTTGTAAGGCTGTTTGAACCGGAGACCCAGTACTTC. Translation: CASGLVVRLFEPETQYF.

The chain has TRBV11-2 and TRBJ2-1; 14 positions match TRBD2. The CDR3 has 16 residues. V shed 3 bases and J 3 bases; nucleotides not matched to a gene: 1. The germline V gene has CDR1 SGHAT and CDR2 FQNNGV. For the CDR3, the DNA is TGTGCCAGCAGCTTGACTAGCGGGGGGGGCTACAATGAGCAGTTCTTC. Its translation is CASSLTSGGGYNEQFF. Full variable domain (missing parts from reference TRBV11-2 and TRBJ2-1): EAGVAQSPRYKIIEKRQSVAFWCNPISGHATLYWYQQILGQGPKLLIQFQNNGVVDDSQLPKDRFSAERLKGVDSTLKIQPAKLEDSAVYLCASSLTSGGGYNEQFFGPGTRLTVL.

The chain couples TRBV7-2 to TRBJ2-1; 7 bases fit TRBD1. Germline assignment: CDR1 SGHTA and CDR2 FQGNSA. The CDR3 spans 16 residues. V dropped 4 bases and J dropped 3; count of bases not matched to a gene: 9. The CDR3 region is CASSSRTGRNYNEQFF. In DNA form, the CDR3 reads TGTGCCAGCAGCTCTCGGACAGGCCGGAACTACAATGAGCAGTTCTTC. The whole variable domain, filled in from reference TRBV7-2 and TRBJ2-1, reads GAGVSQSPSNKVTEKGKDVELRCDPISGHTALYWYRQSLGQGLEFLIYFQGNSAPDKSGLPSDRFSAERTGGSVSTLTIQRTQQEDSAVYLCASSSRTGRNYNEQFFGPGTRLTVL.

The chain recombines TRBV5-6 with TRBJ2-7; TRBD2 matches 8 bases. After removal of 4 bases from V and 3 bases from J, the junction contained 9 bases not matched to a gene. CDR1 and CDR2 from the germline V gene are SGHDT and YYEEEE. CDR3 length equals 15 residues. CDR3 region: CASSTVAGLNYEQYF. DNA of the CDR3: TGTGCCAGCAGCACGGTAGCGGGATTAAACTACGAGCAGTACTTC.

The chain carries TRBV9 and TRBJ2-2, with TRBD1 identical over 9 bases. Germline V gene data show CDR1 as SGDLS and CDR2 as YYNGEE. The ends lost 4 bases at V and 2 bases at J; junction bases unmatched: 9. The CDR3 is 17 residues long. CDR3 residues: CASSPRRTGDNTGELFF. CDR3 DNA sequence: TGTGCCAGCAGCCCGCGACGGACAGGGGACAACACCGGGGAGCTGTTTTTT.

This clone came up a few times. J is TRBJ2-7 and V is TRBV6-6; TRBD2 aligns across 12 bases. J lost 4 bases, V lost 5 bases, and 27 bases had no gene match. Germline V gene data show CDR1 as MNHNY and CDR2 as SVGAGI (reference sequence). This CDR3 has 22 amino acids. The CDR3 here is CASSQRRGGTTSGRAGIYEQYF. CDR3 coding DNA: TGTGCCAGCAGTCAGCGGAGGGGGGGCACGACTAGCGGGAGAGCGGGAATATACGAGCAGTACTTC.

The J gene is TRBJ1-1, the V gene TRBV19, with D tentatively TRBD1 (6 bases). V lost 1 base, J lost 5 bases, and 20 bases lay in between. CDR3 length: 17 amino acids. Per the germline V gene, CDR1 is LNHDA and CDR2 is SQIVND (reference sequence). This CDR3 is CASSIVGGRRGRTEAFF. CDR3 in DNA: TGTGCCAGTAGTATAGTCGGGGGGCGCAGGGGTCGGACTGAAGCTTTCTTT.

This clone has just one count. At one end the junction does not follow the germline gene, possibly because of a read error. The V gene is TRBV7-7, the J gene TRBJ2-7; D tentatively reads TRBD1 or TRBD2 (5 bases each). The CDR3 runs 13 residues. Germline CDR1 is SSHAT and CDR2 is FNYEAQ (reference sequence). CDR3 nucleotides: TGTGCTAGCAGTCTAGGTGGGGGCTACGAGCAGTACTTC. This encodes CASSLGGGYEQYF.

This clone was detected a few times. The CDR3 coding sequence is TGTGCCAGCAGTTGGGGACAGGGGGACTACGAGCAGTACTTC. Protein sequence: CASSWGQGDYEQYF. The chain has TRBV6-6 and TRBJ2-7, with 11 bases fitting TRBD1. V lost 4 bases to trimming and J lost 3 bases; unmatched junction nucleotides: 2. The CDR3 runs to 14 residues. Germline CDR1 reads MNHNY; CDR2 reads SVGAGI (reference sequence).

This clone rates as medium-sized. This chain connects TRBV7-3 to TRBJ1-1; D is uncertain. The germline V and J ends were trimmed by 5 bases and 0 bases, with 7 bases remaining between them. Germline V gene sequence: CDR1 SGHTA, CDR2 FQGTGA. The CDR3 length is 13 residues. CDR3 protein: CASSVTMNTEAFF. CDR3 sequence (DNA): TGTGCCAGCAGCGTTACTATGAACACTGAAGCTTTCTTT.

This clone was seen a handful of times. This chain links TRBV27 with TRBJ1-1, with TRBD1 matching 9 bases. The CDR3 is made up of 15 amino acids. The V segment lost 6 bases and the J segment 4 bases; nucleotides outside the gene matches: 9. Germline V gene sequence: CDR1 MNHEY, CDR2 SMNVEV (reference sequence). The CDR3 DNA follows: TGTGCCAGCAGCCTGGGACAGGGATGGGGCACTGAAGCTTTCTTT. Its translation is CASSLGQGWGTEAFF.

The chain joins TRBV27 to TRBJ2-3; no clear D gene. This CDR3 has 13 amino acids. Germline CDR1 MNHEY, CDR2 SMNVEV (reference sequence). The V and J ends lost 5 bases and 13 bases respectively, with 19 bases between them. Here the CDR3 DNA reads TGTGCCAGCAGTCCCAGACCCCCGCTTAAGGAGTATTTT. It specifies CASSPRPPLKEYF.

This clone was detected a few times. V is TRBV6-5 and J is TRBJ2-5, with 9 bases matching TRBD1. The V gene end was trimmed by 4 bases and the J gene end by 5 bases; junction bases not matched to a gene: 11. In germline, CDR1 is MNHEY, CDR2 SVGAGI. CDR3 size: 16 residues. CDR3 amino acids: CASSSPNGQGRETQYF. As DNA, the CDR3 is TGTGCCAGCAGTTCACCCAACGGACAGGGGAGGGAGACCCAGTACTTC.

The chain couples TRBV19 to TRBJ2-3, with a weak D call TRBD1 (6 bases). This CDR3 comprises 14 residues. V was pared by 6 bases and J by 0 bases, with 10 bases between. Germline CDR1 and CDR2: LNHDA and SQIVND (reference sequence). This CDR3 is CASRRTVSTDTQYF. DNA of the CDR3: TGTGCCAGTAGGCGGACAGTGAGCACAGATACGCAGTATTTT.

V and J are TRBV2 and TRBJ2-2; D is possibly TRBD1 (6 bases). CDR1 and CDR2 from the germline V gene are SNHLY and FYNNEI. Deletions cut 9 bases from V and 0 bases from J, with 14 bases between. This CDR3 has 15 residues. The CDR3 loop reads CASNLQGSNTGELFF. CDR3 DNA sequence: TGTGCCAGTAACTTACAGGGATCGAACACCGGGGAGCTGTTTTTT.

The chain combines TRBV7-2 with TRBJ1-1; D may be TRBD1 (5 bases). This CDR3 is built from 14 residues. V shed 5 bases and J shed 5 bases, with 15 bases lying between them. Germline V lookup: CDR1 SGHTA, CDR2 FQGNSA. CDR3 protein: CASSPPLTVTEAFF. The CDR3 bases are TGTGCCAGCAGCCCTCCCCTGACAGTAACTGAAGCTTTCTTT.

This chain uses TRBV28 with TRBJ1-2; D unclear. There are 12 residues in the CDR3. The germline gives CDR1 MDHEN, CDR2 SYDVKM. Deletions cut 5 bases from V and 4 bases from J, with 8 bases between. CDR3 sequence: CASSKGIYGYTF. As DNA, the CDR3 is TGTGCCAGCAGTAAGGGTATCTATGGCTACACCTTC.

This clone was seen a single time. This chain connects TRBV13 to TRBJ2-7; D is possibly TRBD1 (6 bases). Deletions cut 4 bases from V and 7 bases from J, with 32 bases between. The CDR3 contains 19 residues. Germline lookup yields CDR1 PRHDT and CDR2 FYEKMQ (reference sequence). CDR3 residues: CASSCQTIIEGGPYVEQYF. CDR3 nucleotides: TGTGCCAGCAGCTGCCAAACAATTATAGAAGGGGGACCCTACGTAGAGCAGTACTTC.

The CDR3 DNA reads as TGTGCCAGCAGCCAAGAGACTAGCGGGAGGGGTGATGAGCAGTTCTTC. Its protein product is CASSQETSGRGDEQFF. J is TRBJ2-1 and V is TRBV3-1 (or the pseudogene TRBV3-2), with 14 bases that match TRBD2. Germline loops: CDR1 LGHDT, CDR2 YNNKEL (reference sequence). V lost 0 bases to trimming and J lost 8 bases; unmatched junction nucleotides: 3. This CDR3 is 16 amino acids long.